The 4 T cell receptor beta chains reported below all come from one sample, sequenced in a study of cytomegalovirus exposure and HLA in healthy donors. This PCR relied on a set of 60 Vbeta primers and 13 Jbeta primers. The table came from immunoSEQ multiplex PCR; TCRdb's copy has only in-frame clones and leaves some out. The sample yields roughly 40,000 clones, 75% to 85% seen once. The sequencing input was PBMCs. These receptors came from a woman in her thirties or forties in good health and CMV-seronegative.

V usage is TRBV6-5 and J usage is TRBJ2-5, with 9 bases that match TRBD1. The length of the CDR3 is 15 residues. J was trimmed by 5 bases and V by 6 bases; bases with no gene match: 10. Germline V lookup: CDR1 MNHEY, CDR2 SVGAGI. Written as DNA, the CDR3 is TGTGCCAGCAGAACCTACGGGACAGGGTTTGAGACCCAGTACTTC. It yields the protein CASRTYGTGFETQYF.

The gene calls are TRBV10-3 and TRBJ2-1; 12 nucleotides agree with TRBD2. Germline trimming cut 4 bases from V and 3 bases from J; bases unmatched to any gene: 4. Germline V CDR1 and CDR2: ENHRY, SYGVKD. The length of the CDR3 is 16 residues. The DNA for the CDR3 is TGTGCCATCAGTGCCGGACTAGCGGGGAGCTACAATGAGCAGTTCTTC. Protein sequence: CAISAGLAGSYNEQFF.

The chain carries TRBV19 and TRBJ1-6, with TRBD1 identical over 10 bases. CDR3 size: 17 residues. Germline CDR1 LNHDA, CDR2 SQIVND (reference sequence). The junction had 6 bases not matched to a gene; V was cut back by 4 bases and J by 3 bases. The CDR3 spells CASSRTGGTYYNSPLHF. CDR3 DNA: TGTGCCAGTAGTAGGACAGGGGGGACCTACTATAATTCACCCCTCCACTTT.

The chain joins TRBV5-1 to TRBJ1-2, with 9 bases identical to TRBD1. V shed 2 bases, J shed 5 bases, and the junction held 4 bases outside the gene matches. Germline V gene data show CDR1 as SGHRS and CDR2 as YFSETQ. This CDR3 has 14 residues. CDR3 bases: TGCGCCAGCAGCTTAGTGGACAGGGGTTATGGCTACACCTTC. It is translated as CASSLVDRGYGYTF.